This is a list of T cell receptor beta chains from one sample in a study of CD8 T cells in Susac syndrome. MiXCR, applied by TCRdb to the immunoSEQ multiplex PCR reads, yields one record per CDR3 protein. Of 150,000 to 200,000 distinct CDR3 sequences listed, approximately 95% were seen once; the top ten hold around 0.15%. The sequenced sample was CD8+ T cells from PBMCs. These receptors came from a human donor with multiple sclerosis. CDR3s include the opening cysteine and the closing phenylalanine or tryptophan. The order of the fields is clone size, D gene, J gene, V gene, CDR3 protein, CDR3 DNA. D genes are given only for firm matches. Clone size is given for some rows only: seen once, a few or many times, or a class if the clone is expanded.

>NA|NA|TRBJ1-4|TRBV25-1
CASSGGGQGPNEKLFF
TGTGCCAGCAGTGGGGGCGGGCAGGGACCTAATGAAAAACTGTTTTTT
>NA|TRBD2|TRBJ2-1|TRBV4-2
CASSQDRSGRHNEQFF
TGTGCCAGCAGCCAAGATCGTAGCGGGAGACACAATGAGCAGTTCTTC
>NA|NA|TRBJ2-7|TRBV4-1
CASSLPVGGVRAYEQYF
TGCGCCAGCAGCCTCCCGGTTGGAGGGGTTAGGGCCTACGAGCAGTACTTC
>NA|NA|TRBJ1-1|TRBV2
CASRGLDAFF
TGTGCCAGCAGAGGACTTGACGCTTTCTTT
>NA|NA|TRBJ2-5|TRBV28
CASSFGNWDSQETQYF
TGTGCCAGCAGTTTCGGAAACTGGGATTCCCAAGAGACCCAGTACTTC
>few|NA|TRBJ2-7|TRBV7-9
CASSLDGSYEQYF
TGTGCCAGCAGCCTGGATGGTTCCTACGAGCAGTACTTC
>NA|NA|TRBJ2-7|TRBV5-1
CASSWGWTDSYEQYF
TGCGCCAGCAGCTGGGGATGGACAGATTCCTACGAGCAGTACTTC
>NA|NA|TRBJ2-4|TRBV2
CASSEARAFQYF
TGTGCCAGCAGTGAAGCTAGAGCGTTTCAGTACTTC
>NA|NA|TRBJ2-3|TRBV7-9
CASSLVQGGTDTQYF
TGTGCCAGCAGCTTAGTCCAGGGAGGCACAGATACGCAGTATTTT
>once|TRBD1|TRBJ1-1|TRBV29-1
CSVFYNRQGALSAFF
TGCAGCGTCTTCTATAATAGACAGGGTGCTTTATCGGCTTTCTTT
>NA|NA|TRBJ1-2|TRBV20-1
CSARDSSDYGYTF
TGCAGTGCTAGAGATTCATCGGACTATGGCTACACCTTC
>NA|NA|TRBJ1-1|TRBV27
CASSLYSRDTEAFF
TGTGCCAGCAGTTTATATTCTCGGGACACTGAAGCTTTCTTT
>NA|NA|TRBJ2-7|TRBV20-1
CSARDRFYEQYF
TGCAGTGCTCGGGACCGCTTCTACGAGCAGTACTTC
>NA|NA|TRBJ2-7|TRBV5-1
CASSNGYEQYF
TGCGCCAGCAGCAACGGCTACGAGCAGTACTTC
>NA|NA|TRBJ2-1|TRBV30
CAWSRLYNEQFF
TGTGCCTGGAGTCGCCTATACAATGAGCAGTTCTTC